The clone carrying this TCR beta chain was seen only a few times. The antigen is undetermined. Individual cDNA molecules were tagged with unique molecular identifiers. TCRdb reprocessed the 5' RACE reads via MiXCR and lists one record per CDR3 protein. Here the sample spans some 77,000 distinct CDR3 sequences, 10% to 15% being singletons. CDR1 SEHNR and CDR2 FQNEAQ come from the germline V gene (reference sequence). This CDR3 has 18 residues. V shed 5 bases, J shed 1 base, and the junction held 15 bases outside the gene matches. This sample was included in a study of early T cells in non-severe SARS-CoV-2 infection. Overall study findings and caveats: Lookups in VDJdb leaned toward anti-spike CD8 responses and missed private and CD4 specificities.

The sequence derives from an adult who was a healthcare worker with PCR-confirmed SARS-CoV-2 infection or an uninfected control (not recorded which). Sequenced sample: whole blood. This chain joins TRBV7-9 and TRBJ2-3; 7 bases are shared with TRBD1. As DNA, the CDR3 is TGTGCCAGCAGCATCGGGACAGACTTCAAATTTGGCACAGATACGCAGTATTTT. As protein: CASSIGTDFKFGTDTQYF.